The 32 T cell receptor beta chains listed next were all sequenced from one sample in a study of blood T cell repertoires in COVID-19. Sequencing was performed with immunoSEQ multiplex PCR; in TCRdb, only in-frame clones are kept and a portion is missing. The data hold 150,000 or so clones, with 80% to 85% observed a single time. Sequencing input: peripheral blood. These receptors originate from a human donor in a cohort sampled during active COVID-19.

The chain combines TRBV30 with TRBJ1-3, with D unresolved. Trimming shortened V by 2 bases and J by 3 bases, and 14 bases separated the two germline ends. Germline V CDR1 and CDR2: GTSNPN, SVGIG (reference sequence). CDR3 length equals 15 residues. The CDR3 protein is CAWSSGGLGGNTIYF. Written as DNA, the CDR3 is TGTGCCTGGAGTTCAGGAGGGTTGGGTGGAAACACCATATATTTT.

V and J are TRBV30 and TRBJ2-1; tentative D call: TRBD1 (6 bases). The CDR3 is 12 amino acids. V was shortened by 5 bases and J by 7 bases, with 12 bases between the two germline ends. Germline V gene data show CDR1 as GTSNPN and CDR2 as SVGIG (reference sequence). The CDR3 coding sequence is TGTGCCTGGGACCTACAGGGAAATGAGCAGTTCTTC. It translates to CAWDLQGNEQFF.

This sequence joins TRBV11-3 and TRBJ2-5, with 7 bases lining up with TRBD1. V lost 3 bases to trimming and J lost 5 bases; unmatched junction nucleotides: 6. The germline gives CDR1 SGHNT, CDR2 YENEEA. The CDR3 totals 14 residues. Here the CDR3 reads CASSFYRGEETQYF. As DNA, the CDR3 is TGTGCCAGCAGCTTTTACAGGGGTGAGGAGACCCAGTACTTC.

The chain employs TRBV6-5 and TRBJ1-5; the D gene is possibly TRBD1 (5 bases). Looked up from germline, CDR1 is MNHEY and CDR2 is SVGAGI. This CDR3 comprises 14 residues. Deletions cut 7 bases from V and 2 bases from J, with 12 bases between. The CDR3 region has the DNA TGTGCCAGCACCTCAGGGTTAGGCAATCAGCCCCAGCATTTT. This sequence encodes CASTSGLGNQPQHF.

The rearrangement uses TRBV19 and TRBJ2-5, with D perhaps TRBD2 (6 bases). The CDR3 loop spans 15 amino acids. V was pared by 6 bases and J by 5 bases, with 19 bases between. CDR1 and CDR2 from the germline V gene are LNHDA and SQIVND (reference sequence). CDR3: CASRNTGSGKETQYF. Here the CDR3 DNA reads TGTGCCAGTAGGAACACCGGGAGCGGAAAGGAGACCCAGTACTTC.

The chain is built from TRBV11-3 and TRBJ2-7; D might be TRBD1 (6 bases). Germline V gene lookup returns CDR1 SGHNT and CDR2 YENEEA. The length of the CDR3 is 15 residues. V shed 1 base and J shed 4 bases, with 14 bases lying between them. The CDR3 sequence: CASSLAGDTGYEQYF. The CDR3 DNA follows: TGTGCCAGCAGCTTAGCCGGGGACACGGGGTACGAGCAGTACTTC.

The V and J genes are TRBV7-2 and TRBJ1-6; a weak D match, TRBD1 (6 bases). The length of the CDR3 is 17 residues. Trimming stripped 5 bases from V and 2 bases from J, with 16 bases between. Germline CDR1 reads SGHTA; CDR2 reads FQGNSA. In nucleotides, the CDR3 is TGTGCCAGCAGCCCCTCTACCGACAGGACCTATAATTCACCCCTCCACTTT. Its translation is CASSPSTDRTYNSPLHF. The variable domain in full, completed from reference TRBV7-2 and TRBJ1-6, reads GAGVSQSPSNKVTEKGKDVELRCDPISGHTALYWYRQSLGQGLEFLIYFQGNSAPDKSGLPSDRFSAERTGGSVSTLTIQRTQQEDSAVYLCASSPSTDRTYNSPLHFGNGTRLTVT.

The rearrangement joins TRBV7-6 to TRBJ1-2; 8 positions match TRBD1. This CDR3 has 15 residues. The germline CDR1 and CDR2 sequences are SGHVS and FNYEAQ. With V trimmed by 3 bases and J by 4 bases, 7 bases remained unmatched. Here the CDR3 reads CASSFQTGAVYGYTF. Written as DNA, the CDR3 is TGTGCCAGCAGCTTTCAGACAGGGGCGGTCTATGGCTACACCTTC.

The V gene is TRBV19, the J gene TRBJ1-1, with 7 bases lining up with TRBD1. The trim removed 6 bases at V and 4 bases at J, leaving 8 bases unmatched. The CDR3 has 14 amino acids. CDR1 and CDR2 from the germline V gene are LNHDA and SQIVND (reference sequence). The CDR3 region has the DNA TGTGCCAGTAGACGGACAGGCAGGTCCACTGAAGCTTTCTTT. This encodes CASRRTGRSTEAFF.

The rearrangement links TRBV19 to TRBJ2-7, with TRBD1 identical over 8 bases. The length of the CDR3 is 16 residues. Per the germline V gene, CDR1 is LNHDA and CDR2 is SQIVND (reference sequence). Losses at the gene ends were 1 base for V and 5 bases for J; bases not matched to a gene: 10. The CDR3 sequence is CASSIGGTGTPNEQYF. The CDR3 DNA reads TGTGCCAGTAGTATAGGAGGGACAGGAACCCCCAACGAGCAGTACTTC.

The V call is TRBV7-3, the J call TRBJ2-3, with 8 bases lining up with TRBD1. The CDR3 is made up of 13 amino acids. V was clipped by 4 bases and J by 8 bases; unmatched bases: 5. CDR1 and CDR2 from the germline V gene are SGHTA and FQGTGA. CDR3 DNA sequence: TGTGCCAGCAGCTCCGGGACAGGCGGTACGCAGTATTTT. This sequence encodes CASSSGTGGTQYF.

The CDR3: CASSVGPEGTEAFF. The DNA of the CDR3 is TGTGCCAGCAGCGTAGGGCCGGAGGGCACTGAAGCTTTCTTT. This chain links TRBV9 with TRBJ1-1; no reliable D call. CDR1 SGDLS and CDR2 YYNGEE come from the germline V gene. The CDR3 covers 14 residues. V lost 0 bases and J 4 bases, leaving 10 bases between the germline ends.

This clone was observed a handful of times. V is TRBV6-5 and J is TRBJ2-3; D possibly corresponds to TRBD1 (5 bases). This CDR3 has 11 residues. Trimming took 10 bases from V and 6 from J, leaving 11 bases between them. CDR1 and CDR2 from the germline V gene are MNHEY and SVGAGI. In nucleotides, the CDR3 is TGTGCCACAGGGTTGATGGATACGCAGTATTTT. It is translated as CATGLMDTQYF.

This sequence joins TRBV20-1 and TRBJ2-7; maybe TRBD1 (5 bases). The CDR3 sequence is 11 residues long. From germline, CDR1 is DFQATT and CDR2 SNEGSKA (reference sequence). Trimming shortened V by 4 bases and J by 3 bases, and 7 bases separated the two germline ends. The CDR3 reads CSATGNYEQYF. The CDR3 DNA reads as TGCAGTGCTACAGGGAACTACGAGCAGTACTTC.

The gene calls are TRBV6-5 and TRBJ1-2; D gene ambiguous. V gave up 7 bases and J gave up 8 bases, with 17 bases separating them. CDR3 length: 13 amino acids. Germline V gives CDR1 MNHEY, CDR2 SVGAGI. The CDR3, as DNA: TGTGCCAGCACACCCGGGGTTTGGCTCGGCTACACCTTC. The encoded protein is CASTPGVWLGYTF.

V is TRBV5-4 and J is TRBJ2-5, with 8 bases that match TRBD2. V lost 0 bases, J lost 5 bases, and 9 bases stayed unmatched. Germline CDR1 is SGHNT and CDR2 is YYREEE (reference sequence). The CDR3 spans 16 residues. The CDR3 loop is CASSLGYGGGQETQYF. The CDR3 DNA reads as TGTGCCAGCAGCTTGGGATACGGGGGGGGGCAGGAGACCCAGTACTTC.

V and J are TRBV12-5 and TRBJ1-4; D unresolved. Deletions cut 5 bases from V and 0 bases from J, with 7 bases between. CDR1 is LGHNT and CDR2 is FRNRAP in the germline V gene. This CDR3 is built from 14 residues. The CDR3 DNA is TGTGCTAGTGGTGAAACAGCAACTAATGAAAAACTGTTTTTT. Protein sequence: CASGETATNEKLFF.

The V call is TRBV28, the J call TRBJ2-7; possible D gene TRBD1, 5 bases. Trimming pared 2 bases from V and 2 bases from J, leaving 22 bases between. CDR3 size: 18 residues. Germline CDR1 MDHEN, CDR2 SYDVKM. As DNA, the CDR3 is TGTGCCAGCAGTTTAGCCCTTTCCCTGGCAGGGTTGACCTACGAGCAGTACTTC. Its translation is CASSLALSLAGLTYEQYF.

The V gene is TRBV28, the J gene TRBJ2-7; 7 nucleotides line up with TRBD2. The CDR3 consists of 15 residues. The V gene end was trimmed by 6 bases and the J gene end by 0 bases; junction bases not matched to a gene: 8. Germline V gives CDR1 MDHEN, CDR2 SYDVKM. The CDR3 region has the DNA TGTGCCAGCAGGGCGGGCGGGAGACTCTCCTACGAGCAGTACTTC. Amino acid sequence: CASRAGGRLSYEQYF.

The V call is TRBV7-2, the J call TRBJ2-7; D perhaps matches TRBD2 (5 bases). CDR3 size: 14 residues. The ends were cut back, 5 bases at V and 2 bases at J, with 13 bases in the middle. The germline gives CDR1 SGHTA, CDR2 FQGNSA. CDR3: CASSPRRATYEQYF. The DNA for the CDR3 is TGTGCCAGCAGCCCCCGGCGGGCCACCTACGAGCAGTACTTC.

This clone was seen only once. In DNA, the CDR3 is TGTGCCAGTTCTCAGGGGGCGACCTACGAGCAGTACTTC. Its translation is CASSQGATYEQYF. The V and J genes are TRBV19 and TRBJ2-7, with 8 bases lining up with TRBD1. The junction had 5 bases not matched to a gene; V was cut back by 8 bases and J by 2 bases. This CDR3 region has 13 residues. CDR1 and CDR2 (germline): LNHDA, SQIVND (reference sequence).

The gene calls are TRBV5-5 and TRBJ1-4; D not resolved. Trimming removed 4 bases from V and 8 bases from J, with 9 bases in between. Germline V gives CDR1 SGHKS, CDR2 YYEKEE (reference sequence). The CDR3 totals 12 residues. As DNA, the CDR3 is TGTGCCAGCAGCCTCGAGGAAGAAAAACTGTTTTTT. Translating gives CASSLEEEKLFF.

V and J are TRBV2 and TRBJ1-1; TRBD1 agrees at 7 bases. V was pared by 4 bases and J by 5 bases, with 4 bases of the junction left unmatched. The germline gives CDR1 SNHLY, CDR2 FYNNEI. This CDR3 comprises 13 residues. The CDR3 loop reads CASSGDRGTEAFF. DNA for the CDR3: TGTGCCAGCAGTGGGGACAGAGGGACTGAAGCTTTCTTT.

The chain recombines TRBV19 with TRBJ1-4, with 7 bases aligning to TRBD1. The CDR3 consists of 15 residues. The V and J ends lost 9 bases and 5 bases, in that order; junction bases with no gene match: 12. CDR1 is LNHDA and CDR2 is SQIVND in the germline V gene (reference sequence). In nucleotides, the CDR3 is TGTGCCAGGGATCTTAGACAGGGTTGGAATGAAAAACTGTTTTTT. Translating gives CARDLRQGWNEKLFF.

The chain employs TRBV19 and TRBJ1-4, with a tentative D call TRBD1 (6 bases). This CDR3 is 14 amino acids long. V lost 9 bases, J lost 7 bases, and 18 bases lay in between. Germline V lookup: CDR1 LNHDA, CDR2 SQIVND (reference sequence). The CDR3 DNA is TGTGCCAGCAAAGCGCCGGGACACGTTGAAAAACTGTTTTTT. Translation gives CASKAPGHVEKLFF.

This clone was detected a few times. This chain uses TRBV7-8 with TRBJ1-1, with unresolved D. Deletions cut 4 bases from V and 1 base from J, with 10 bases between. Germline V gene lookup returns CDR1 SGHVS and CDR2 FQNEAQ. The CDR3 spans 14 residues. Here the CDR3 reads CASSSPEGNTEAFF. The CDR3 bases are TGTGCCAGCAGCTCCCCGGAGGGGAACACTGAAGCTTTCTTT. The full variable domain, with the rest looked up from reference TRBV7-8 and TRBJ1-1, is GAGVSQSPRYKVAKRGQDVALRCDPISGHVSLFWYQQALGQGPEFLTYFQNEAQLDKSGLPSDRFFAERPEGSVSTLKIQRTQQEDSAVYLCASSSPEGNTEAFFGQGTRLTVV.

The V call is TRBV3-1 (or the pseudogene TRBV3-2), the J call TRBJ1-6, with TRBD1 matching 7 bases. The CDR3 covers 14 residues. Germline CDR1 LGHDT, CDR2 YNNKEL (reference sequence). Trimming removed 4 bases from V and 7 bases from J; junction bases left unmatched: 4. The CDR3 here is CASSLDRVNSPLHF. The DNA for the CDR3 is TGTGCCAGCAGCCTCGACAGGGTGAATTCACCCCTCCACTTT.

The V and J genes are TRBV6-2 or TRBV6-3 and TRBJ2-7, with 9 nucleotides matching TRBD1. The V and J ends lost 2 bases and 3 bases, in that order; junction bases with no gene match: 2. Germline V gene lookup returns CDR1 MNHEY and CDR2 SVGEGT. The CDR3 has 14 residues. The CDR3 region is CASSYGTGYYEQYF. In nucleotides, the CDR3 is TGTGCCAGCAGTTACGGGACAGGGTACTACGAGCAGTACTTC.

The CDR3 sequence is CASSQGQGGEKLFF. CDR3 in DNA: TGTGCCAGCAGCCAGGGACAGGGTGGCGAAAAACTGTTTTTT. V is TRBV3-1 (or the pseudogene TRBV3-2) and J is TRBJ1-4; 9 bases align to TRBD1. The CDR3 is 14 residues long. Germline lookup yields CDR1 LGHDT and CDR2 YNNKEL (reference sequence). Losses at the gene ends were 3 bases for V and 8 bases for J; bases not matched to a gene: 4.

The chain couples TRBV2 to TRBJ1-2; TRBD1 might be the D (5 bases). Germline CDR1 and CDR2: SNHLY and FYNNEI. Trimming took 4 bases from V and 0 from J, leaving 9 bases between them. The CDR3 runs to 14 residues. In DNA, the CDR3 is TGTGCCAGCAGTGGGCAGACAGCTAACTATGGCTACACCTTC. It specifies CASSGQTANYGYTF.

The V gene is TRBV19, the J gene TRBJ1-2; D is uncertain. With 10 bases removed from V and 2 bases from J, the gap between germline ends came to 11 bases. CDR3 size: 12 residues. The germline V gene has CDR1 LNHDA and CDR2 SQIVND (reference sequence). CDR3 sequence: CATSQQNYGYTF. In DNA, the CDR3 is TGTGCCACTTCACAGCAAAACTATGGCTACACCTTC.

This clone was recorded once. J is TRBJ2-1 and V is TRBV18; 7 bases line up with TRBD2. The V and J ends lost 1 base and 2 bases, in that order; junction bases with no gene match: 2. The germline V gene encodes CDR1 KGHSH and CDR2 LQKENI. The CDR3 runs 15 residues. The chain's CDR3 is CASSPLAGTYNEQFF. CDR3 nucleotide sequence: TGTGCCAGCTCACCACTAGCGGGCACCTACAATGAGCAGTTCTTC.